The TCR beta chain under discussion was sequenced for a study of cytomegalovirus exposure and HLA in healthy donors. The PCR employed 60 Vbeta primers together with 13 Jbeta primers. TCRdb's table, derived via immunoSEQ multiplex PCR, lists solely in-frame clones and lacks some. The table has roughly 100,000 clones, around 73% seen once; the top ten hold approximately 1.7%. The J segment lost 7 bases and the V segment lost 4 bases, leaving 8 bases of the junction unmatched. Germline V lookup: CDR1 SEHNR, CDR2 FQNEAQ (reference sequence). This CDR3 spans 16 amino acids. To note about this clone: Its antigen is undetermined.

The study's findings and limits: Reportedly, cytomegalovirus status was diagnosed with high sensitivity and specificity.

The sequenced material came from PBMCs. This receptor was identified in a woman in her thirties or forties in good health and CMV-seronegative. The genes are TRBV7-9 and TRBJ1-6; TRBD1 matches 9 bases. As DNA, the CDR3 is TGTGCCAGCAGCTCCGGACAGGGGAAAAAAAATTCACCCCTCCACTTT. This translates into CASSSGQGKKNSPLHF.